The present T cell receptor beta chain was sequenced within a study of long-term antiretroviral therapy in people with HIV. This clone was counted a few times. This was the immunoSEQ v3.0 assay at survey level. Assay used: immunoSEQ multiplex PCR; TCRdb lists only in-frame clones, some missing. The sample includes 20,000 to 25,000 clones, approximately 80% seen only once; the top ten take approximately 9.3%. The source was unsorted PBMCs, collected 1.2 years after starting antiretroviral therapy. The sequence was obtained from a woman in her 40s with HIV.

CDR3: CASSLNRGETQYF. For the CDR3, the DNA is TGTGCCAGCAGCCTAAACCGGGGGGAGACCCAGTACTTC. The chain has TRBV7-2 and TRBJ2-5, with a tentative D call TRBD2 (6 bases). The CDR3 has 13 residues. Germline V gene data show CDR1 as SGHTA and CDR2 as FQGNSA. The V end lost 5 bases, the J end lost 5 bases, and 12 bases lay between the germline ends. Drawing the rest from reference TRBV7-2 and TRBJ2-5, the complete variable domain is GAGVSQSPSNKVTEKGKDVELRCDPISGHTALYWYRQSLGQGLEFLIYFQGNSAPDKSGLPSDRFSAERTGGSVSTLTIQRTQQEDSAVYLCASSLNRGETQYFGPGTRLLVL.